This TCR beta chain stems from a study of CD8+CD57+ T cells in acquired aplastic anemia. Study overall: The average for DNA from sorted CD4+ and CD8+ cells was 3.2 ug.

Sequencing was done on patients that had shown CD8+CD57+ cell expansion by flow cytometry. No patient had been given any therapy when blood was sampled. Both TCR beta VDJ combination and CDR3 sequence profiling were carried out. Genomic DNA was the template for this profiling. TCRdb re-derived calls from the reads in MiXCR, one entry per CDR3 protein. Altogether about 160,000 distinct CDR3 sequences are present, around half being singletons, with the ten largest covering roughly 30%. On this clonotype itself: Its antigen is not identified. At one of its ends the junction is not consistent with the germline gene, which may arise from a read error.

Germline assignment: CDR1 LNHDA and CDR2 SQIVND (reference sequence). The CDR3 consists of 14 residues. Findings and limits, study-wide: Patients and controls turned out to have 25 to 30 CD8+ CDR3 sequences in common.

Material: sorted CD4+, CD8+, or CD8+CD57+ T cells (not recorded which) from PBMCs. This TCR derives from a human donor with aplastic anemia. This sequence joins TRBV19 and TRBJ1-2, with 7 positions matching TRBD1. This CDR3 is CASSHPTGFYGYTF. The CDR3 DNA follows: TGCGCCAGTAGTCACCCGACAGGGTTCTATGGCTACACCTTC.